The clone carrying this TCR beta chain was counted only a few times. Its target is unknown. These data belong to a study of blood T cells in healthy people across ages. Study-level findings and limits: Comparison with aged donors showed that long-lived donors had more naive CD4+ cells and higher diversity.

Trimming pared 7 bases from V and 4 bases from J, leaving 14 bases between. The CDR3 loop spans 13 amino acids. The germline V gene encodes CDR1 SGHRS and CDR2 YFSETQ. Extractions gave at least 6 micrograms of total RNA per sample. For the second PCR, which ran for roughly 6 to 12 cycles, a sample-barcoded 5' primer and a J-beta primer mix were used. Each single sample gave us at least 2.5 million CDR3-containing paired-end reads. TCRdb processed the 5' RACE reads anew with MiXCR; each CDR3 protein has one entry. In the table there are 1.5 million to 2 million distinct CDR3 sequences, around 48% of which are singletons.

V gene TRBV5-1 combines with J gene TRBJ2-5; possibly TRBD1 for D (6 bases). The sequenced material came from blood. The receptor was derived from a woman in her thirties or forties in good health. This CDR3 reads CASEGQFGETQYF. The CDR3 bases are TGCGCCAGCGAAGGACAGTTTGGAGAGACCCAGTACTTC. The entire variable domain, with the rest obtained from reference TRBV5-1 and TRBJ2-5, is as follows: KAGVTQTPRYLIKTRGQQVTLSCSPISGHRSVSWYQQTPGQGLQFLFEYFSETQRNKGNFPGRFSGRQFSNSRSEMNVSTLELGDSALYLCASEGQFGETQYFGPGTRLLVL.